The subject of this entry is one T cell receptor (beta chain). As yet, its antigen is unknown. Trimming removed 0 bases from V and 2 bases from J, with 16 bases in between. The germline V gene has CDR1 LGHDT and CDR2 YNNKEL (reference sequence). CDR3 length: 17 amino acids. Sequenced by immunoSEQ multiplex PCR; TCRdb stores in-frame clones only, minus some. The sample carries 120,000 or so clones, 88% recorded once. The data originate from a study of T cell responses to AZD1222 COVID-19 vaccine. Findings and caveats of the study: A mostly white British donor set with more females was recruited, and clonal diversity was possibly underestimated. At baseline, just 6 or 7 AZD1222 recipients tested seropositive.

Whether given at about 4 or about 12 weeks, second doses were pooled. Sequences were derived from peripheral blood, sampled 28 days after the second AZD1222 dose. The TCR was taken from an adult who received the AZD1222 COVID-19 vaccine. The rearrangement uses TRBV3-1 (or the pseudogene TRBV3-2) and TRBJ1-2; unclear D gene. The CDR3 loop is CASSQELRASVNYGYTF. The CDR3 region has the DNA TGTGCCAGCAGCCAAGAGTTGCGAGCGTCAGTCAACTATGGCTACACCTTC.